The present TCR beta chain was sequenced within a study of T cells in Graves' hyperthyroidism and ophthalmopathy. On this clonotype: Its antigen is undetermined.

Whole-study findings and limits: Blood held most thyroid clonotypes expanded above 0.001 frequency.

V was pared by 2 bases and J by 2 bases, with 8 bases between. CDR3 length: 14 residues. Germline-derived CDR1 and CDR2 are ENHRY and SYGVKD. The TCR beta CDR3 regions underwent amplification using RNA transcripts as the source. HTBI primers were the set used in a first-round RT-PCR of the TCR CDR3. TCRdb re-called the multiplex PCR reads with MiXCR, one entry per CDR3 protein. Among almost 600,000 distinct CDR3 sequences listed, roughly 13% were seen once. The TCR comes from a woman younger than 45 with Graves' hyperthyroidism that later progressed to Graves' ophthalmopathy. The chain has TRBV10-3 and TRBJ2-3, with D tentatively TRBD1 (6 bases). The sample consisted of blood. The CDR3 reads CAISEGQYTDTQYF. The CDR3, as DNA: TGTGCCATCAGTGAGGGACAGTACACAGATACGCAGTATTTT.